The next 20 T cell receptor beta chains were all read from a single sample in a study of cytomegalovirus exposure and HLA in healthy donors. The PCR was carried out with 60 Vbeta primers and 13 Jbeta primers. Profiled with immunoSEQ multiplex PCR; TCRdb holds only in-frame clones, not every one. The sample records fewer than 180,000 clones, about four fifths being singletons. The material sequenced was PBMCs. The receptors were gathered from a man aged 50 to 60 in good health and CMV-seropositive.

This clone occurred a few times. V is TRBV6-5 and J is TRBJ2-7; TRBD1 matches at 7 bases. Trimming took 3 bases from V and 3 from J; bases not matched to a gene: 5. This CDR3 is 14 amino acids long. Germline CDR1 reads MNHEY; CDR2 reads SVGAGI. DNA for the CDR3: TGTGCCAGCAGTTATGGTAGACAGGGCTACGAGCAGTACTTC. It yields the protein CASSYGRQGYEQYF.

CDR3 sequence reads: CASWGLAGVREQYF. CDR3 nucleotide sequence: TGTGCCAGCTGGGGACTAGCGGGAGTACGGGAGCAGTACTTC. The rearrangement joins TRBV27 to TRBJ2-7; 14 bases are shared with TRBD2. Trimming at V came to 8 bases and at J to 7 bases, leaving 7 bases not matched to a gene. CDR3 length: 14 amino acids. Germline values: CDR1 MNHEY, CDR2 SMNVEV (reference sequence).

V and J are TRBV7-2 and TRBJ2-7; 8 positions match TRBD1. V dropped 3 bases and J dropped 2; count of bases not matched to a gene: 3. Germline V CDR1 and CDR2: SGHTA, FQGNSA. This CDR3 comprises 14 residues. The CDR3: CASSFRQGPYEQYF. The DNA of the CDR3 is TGTGCCAGCAGCTTTCGACAGGGGCCCTACGAGCAGTACTTC.

The J gene is TRBJ1-1, the V gene TRBV11-2, with 8 bases fitting TRBD1. From germline, CDR1 is SGHAT and CDR2 FQNNGV. CDR3 length: 16 residues. With V trimmed by 1 base and J by 1 base, 5 bases remained unmatched. CDR3 in DNA: TGTGCCAGCAGCTTAGGAGACAGGGGCCAGAACACTGAAGCTTTCTTT. Its translation is CASSLGDRGQNTEAFF.

This clone was detected a few times. V gene TRBV28 combines with J gene TRBJ2-7, with D possibly matching TRBD2 (5 bases). V lost 3 bases and J 6 bases, leaving 6 bases between the germline ends. The germline gives CDR1 MDHEN, CDR2 SYDVKM. CDR3 length: 11 residues. In DNA form, the CDR3 reads TGTGCCAGCAGTTTTGGAGGCGAGCAGTACTTC. As protein: CASSFGGEQYF.

This clone came up a few times. J is TRBJ1-5 and V is TRBV18; 9 nucleotides line up with TRBD1. This CDR3 is built from 13 residues. The trim removed 6 bases at V and 7 bases at J, leaving 4 bases unmatched. The germline gives CDR1 KGHSH, CDR2 LQKENI. The CDR3 protein is CASSETGGQPQHF. The CDR3, as DNA: TGTGCCAGCTCGGAGACAGGGGGGCAGCCCCAGCATTTT.

This sequence joins TRBV6-1 and TRBJ1-1, with 7 bases lining up with TRBD1. Trimming took 2 bases from V and 8 from J; bases not matched to a gene: 14. The CDR3 consists of 16 residues. CDR1 and CDR2 from the germline V gene are MNHNS and SASEGT. The CDR3 DNA reads as TGTGCCAGCAGTGAAAGGGGGCCCGGCTGGGGGGCCGAAGCTTTCTTT. Amino acids: CASSERGPGWGAEAFF.

The chain joins TRBV6-1 to TRBJ2-5; no definite D call. Deletions cut 0 bases from V and 2 bases from J, with 10 bases between. The CDR3 has 15 amino acids. Germline CDR1 MNHNS, CDR2 SASEGT. CDR3: CASSEAGVRQETQYF. As DNA, the CDR3 is TGTGCCAGCAGTGAAGCCGGAGTCAGACAAGAGACCCAGTACTTC.

The chain uses TRBV7-9 and TRBJ2-4; 10 bases match TRBD2. The CDR3 totals 18 residues. Losses at the gene ends were 2 bases for V and 0 bases for J; bases not matched to a gene: 7. Per the germline V gene, CDR1 is SEHNR and CDR2 is FQNEAQ (reference sequence). CDR3 sequence (DNA): TGTGCCAGCAGCTTACCCAGAAGACTAGCGGGAGCCAAAAACATTCAGTACTTC. Protein: CASSLPRRLAGAKNIQYF.

The chain joins TRBV2 to TRBJ1-3, with 10 bases aligning to TRBD1. The junction had 4 bases not matched to a gene; V was cut back by 5 bases and J by 3 bases. Germline CDR1 and CDR2: SNHLY and FYNNEI. The CDR3 has 15 residues. For the CDR3, the DNA is TGTGCCAGCAGTATGACAGGGGGCCGTGGAAACACCATATATTTT. This translates into CASSMTGGRGNTIYF.

The chain recombines TRBV7-8 with TRBJ2-7; the match to TRBD2 covers 11 bases. J gave up 4 bases and V 3 bases, and 2 bases lay outside the gene matches. Germline lookup yields CDR1 SGHVS and CDR2 FQNEAQ. The CDR3 is 14 amino acids. The CDR3 DNA reads as TGTGCCAGCAGCTTTAGCGGGAGGGCATACGAGCAGTACTTC. It codes for CASSFSGRAYEQYF.

The CDR3: CASSEQINEKLFF. The CDR3 nucleotides read TGTGCCAGCAGTGAACAGATTAATGAAAAACTGTTTTTT. The chain recombines TRBV6-1 with TRBJ1-4; D remains unclear. Trimming shortened V by 2 bases and J by 4 bases, and 5 bases separated the two germline ends. There are 13 residues in the CDR3. CDR1 MNHNS and CDR2 SASEGT come from the germline V gene.

The V call is TRBV9, the J call TRBJ2-6, with TRBD1 matching over 7 bases. CDR3 length: 15 residues. Germline V CDR1 and CDR2: SGDLS, YYNGEE. Unmatched junction bases numbered 5, after V lost 4 bases and J lost 4 bases. The CDR3 is CASSLQGSGANVLTF. The CDR3 DNA reads TGTGCCAGCAGCCTACAGGGGTCCGGGGCCAACGTCCTGACTTTC.

The count of this clone is one. The chain couples TRBV2 to TRBJ1-6; 7 bases match TRBD1. The CDR3 is 13 amino acids. The ends lost 8 bases at V and 6 bases at J; junction bases unmatched: 4. Germline CDR1 SNHLY, CDR2 FYNNEI. CDR3 residues: CASGRDSNSPLHF. In nucleotides, the CDR3 is TGTGCCAGCGGCCGGGACAGTAATTCACCCCTCCACTTT.

This chain connects TRBV2 to TRBJ2-2; D not certain. V was shortened by 7 bases and J by 6 bases, with 6 bases between the two germline ends. Germline values: CDR1 SNHLY, CDR2 FYNNEI. There are 11 residues in the CDR3. CDR3 sequence (DNA): TGTGCCAGCAAGATAGCCGGGGAGCTGTTTTTT. Encoded protein: CASKIAGELFF.

The V gene is TRBV29-1, the J gene TRBJ1-1; the match to TRBD1 covers 9 bases. Germline V gene data show CDR1 as SQVTM and CDR2 as ANQGSEA. The CDR3 is 13 amino acids. J lost 2 bases, V lost 7 bases, and 5 bases had no gene match. The CDR3 region is CSADRGHNTEAFF. The CDR3 DNA follows: TGCAGCGCGGACAGGGGTCATAACACTGAAGCTTTCTTT.

The rearrangement links TRBV19 to TRBJ2-5; 9 bases match TRBD1. The DNA end lines up better with TRBJ2-7; the J call may be wrong. The CDR3 spans 13 residues. From germline, CDR1 is LNHDA and CDR2 SQIVND (reference sequence). The CDR3, as DNA: TGTGCCAGTAGTAAGGACAGGGGCGTCGAGCAGTACTTC. Protein sequence: CASSKDRGVEQYF.

V and J are TRBV19 and TRBJ2-7, with a possible D match to TRBD1 (5 bases). The germline CDR1 and CDR2 sequences are LNHDA and SQIVND (reference sequence). The CDR3 contains 13 residues. V lost 10 bases and J 4 bases, leaving 17 bases between the germline ends. CDR3 protein: CATSWGRNYEQYF. Here the CDR3 DNA reads TGTGCCACTTCCTGGGGCCGTAATTACGAGCAGTACTTC.

This clone appeared a few times. This rearrangement joins TRBV6-1 to TRBJ1-5; D is unclear. This CDR3 has 14 amino acids. Deletions cut 3 bases from V and 3 bases from J, with 9 bases between. The germline V gene encodes CDR1 MNHNS and CDR2 SASEGT. The CDR3 here is CASSDNGINQPQHF. The CDR3, as DNA: TGTGCCAGCAGTGACAACGGGATCAATCAGCCCCAGCATTTT.

V and J are TRBV6-1 and TRBJ1-5, with unresolved D. Germline V lookup: CDR1 MNHNS, CDR2 SASEGT. This CDR3 contains 15 residues. The V end was cut by 5 bases, the J end by 0 bases, with 11 bases between. CDR3 bases: TGTGCCAGCAGTTTTGGCGGGCATAGCAATCAGCCCCAGCATTTT. Protein: CASSFGGHSNQPQHF.